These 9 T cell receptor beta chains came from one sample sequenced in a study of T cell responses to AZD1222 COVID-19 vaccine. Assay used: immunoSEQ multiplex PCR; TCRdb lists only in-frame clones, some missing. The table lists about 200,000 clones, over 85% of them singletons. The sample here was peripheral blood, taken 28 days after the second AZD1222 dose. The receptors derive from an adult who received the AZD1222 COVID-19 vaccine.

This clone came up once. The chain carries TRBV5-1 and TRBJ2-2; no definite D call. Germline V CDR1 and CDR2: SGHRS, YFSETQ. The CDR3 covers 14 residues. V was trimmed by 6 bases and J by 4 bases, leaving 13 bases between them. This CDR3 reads CASTVSPPTGELFF. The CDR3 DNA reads TGCGCCAGCACTGTTAGTCCTCCCACCGGGGAGCTGTTTTTT.

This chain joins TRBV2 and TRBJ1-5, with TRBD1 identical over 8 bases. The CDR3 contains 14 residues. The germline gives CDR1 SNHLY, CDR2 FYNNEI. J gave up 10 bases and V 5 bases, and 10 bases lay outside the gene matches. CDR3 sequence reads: CASSTRQGAGPQHF. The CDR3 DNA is TGTGCCAGCAGTACCCGGCAGGGGGCAGGTCCCCAGCATTTT.

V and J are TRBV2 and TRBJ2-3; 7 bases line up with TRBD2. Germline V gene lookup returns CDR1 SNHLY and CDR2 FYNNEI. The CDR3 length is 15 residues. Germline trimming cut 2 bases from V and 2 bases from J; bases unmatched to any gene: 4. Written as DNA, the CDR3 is TGTGCCAGCAGTGAAAGCGGGGCCCCCACAGATACGCAGTATTTT. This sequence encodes CASSESGAPTDTQYF.

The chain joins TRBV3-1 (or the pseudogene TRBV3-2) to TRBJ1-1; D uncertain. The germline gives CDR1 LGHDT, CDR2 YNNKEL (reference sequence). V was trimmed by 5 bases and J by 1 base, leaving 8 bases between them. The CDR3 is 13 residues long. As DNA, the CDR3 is TGTGCCAGCAGCAGGACGGGGAACACTGAAGCTTTCTTT. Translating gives CASSRTGNTEAFF.

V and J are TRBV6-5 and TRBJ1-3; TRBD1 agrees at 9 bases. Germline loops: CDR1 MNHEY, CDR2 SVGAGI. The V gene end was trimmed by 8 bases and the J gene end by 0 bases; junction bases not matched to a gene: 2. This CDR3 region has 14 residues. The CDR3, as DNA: TGTGCCAGCCGGACAGGGGCCTCTGGAAACACCATATATTTT. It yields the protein CASRTGASGNTIYF.

CDR3 nucleotides: TGCGCCAGCAGCTTGGGGCTAGCGGGGGGCCCCAGGCCCTACAATGAGCAGTTCTTC. This codes for CASSLGLAGGPRPYNEQFF. The chain links TRBV5-1 to TRBJ2-1; 11 bases align to TRBD2. After removal of 0 bases from V and 2 bases from J, the junction contained 10 bases not matched to a gene. The CDR3 loop spans 19 amino acids. CDR1 and CDR2 from the germline V gene are SGHRS and YFSETQ.

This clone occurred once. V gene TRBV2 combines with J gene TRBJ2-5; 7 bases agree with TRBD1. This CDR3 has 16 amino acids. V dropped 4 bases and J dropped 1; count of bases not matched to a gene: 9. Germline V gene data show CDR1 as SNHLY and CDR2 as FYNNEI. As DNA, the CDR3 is TGTGCCAGCAGTGCCATGGGACAGAGGGGCCAAGAGACCCAGTACTTC. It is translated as CASSAMGQRGQETQYF.

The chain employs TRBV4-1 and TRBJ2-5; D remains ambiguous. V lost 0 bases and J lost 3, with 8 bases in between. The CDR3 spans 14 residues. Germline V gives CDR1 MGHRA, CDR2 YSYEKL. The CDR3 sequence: CASSQDTEKETQYF. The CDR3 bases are TGCGCCAGCAGCCAAGATACGGAAAAAGAGACCCAGTACTTC.

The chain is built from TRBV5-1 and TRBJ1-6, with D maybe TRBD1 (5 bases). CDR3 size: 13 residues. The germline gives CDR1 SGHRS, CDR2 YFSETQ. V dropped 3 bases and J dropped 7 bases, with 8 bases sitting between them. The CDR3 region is CASSSTENSPLHF. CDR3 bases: TGCGCCAGCAGCTCGACAGAAAATTCACCCCTCCACTTT.